Listed below are T cell receptor beta chains from one sample, sequenced in a study of blood T cell repertoires in COVID-19. Generated by immunoSEQ multiplex PCR, the TCRdb table keeps only in-frame clones and is missing some. Found here are about 220,000 clones, more than 75% of them singletons; the top ten hold about 5.6%. Specimen: peripheral blood. The receptors originated from a woman between 65 and 79 years old with COVID-19, enrolled during active disease. Both conserved end residues are part of each CDR3. A D gene is named only where the DNA matches it firmly. Rows may omit the clone size; those that give it use once, few, many or a size class.

j_call,cdr3_length,d_call,v_call,clone_size,cdr3_nt,cdr3_aa
TRBJ2-1,14,.,TRBV14,.,TGTGCCAGCAGCCAAGGGAGGGTATACAATGAGCAGTTCTTC,CASSQGRVYNEQFF
TRBJ1-2,13,.,TRBV4-1,.,TGCGCCAGCAGCCAAGAGTCGGGGGACGGCTACACCTTC,CASSQESGDGYTF
TRBJ2-3,12,.,TRBV27,.,TGTGCCAGCATTAGCCTTGGAGATACGCAGTATTTT,CASISLGDTQYF
TRBJ1-1,11,.,TRBV24-1,once,TGTGCCCCCCGCCGGTACACTGAAGCTTTCTTT,CAPRRYTEAFF
TRBJ1-1,14,.,TRBV10-3,.,TGTGCCATCAGCGAAGGGGTAGCGGACACTGAAGCTTTCTTT,CAISEGVADTEAFF
TRBJ1-2,15,TRBD1,TRBV19,.,TGTGCCAGTAGTACGTGGGGACAGACCAACTATGGCTACACCTTC,CASSTWGQTNYGYTF
TRBJ1-2,15,.,TRBV15,.,TGTGCCACCAGCAGAGGCGGCGCGGAGAACTATGGCTACACCTTC,CATSRGGAENYGYTF
TRBJ1-5,16,TRBD1,TRBV6-2/TRBV6-3,.,TGTGCCAGCAGTTCCCGGATGACAGGGGATGATCAGCCCCAGCATTTT,CASSSRMTGDDQPQHF
TRBJ2-3,14,TRBD2,TRBV7-9,.,TGTGCCAGCAGCTTGGGACTATCCACAGATACGCAGTATTTT,CASSLGLSTDTQYF
TRBJ1-2,15,TRBD1,TRBV29-1,.,TGCAGCGTTGAAGGTCCCCGGGACAGACGCATCGGCTACACCTTC,CSVEGPRDRRIGYTF
TRBJ2-1,16,TRBD2,TRBV6-5,.,TGTGCCAGCAGTTACATGCTAGCGGGAGGGCCAAGCGAGCAGTTCTTC,CASSYMLAGGPSEQFF
TRBJ2-1,16,TRBD2,TRBV27,.,TGTGCCAGCAGTTTACTCACTAGCGGGAGTGGTAATGAGCAGTTCTTC,CASSLLTSGSGNEQFF
TRBJ2-7,13,.,TRBV7-2,.,TGTGCCAGCAGCCCCCAAGCCCCGTACGAGCAGTACTTC,CASSPQAPYEQYF
TRBJ2-2,14,.,TRBV7-6,.,TGTGCCAGCAGTTCCCAGGAGGGCACCGGGGAGCTGTTTTTT,CASSSQEGTGELFF
TRBJ1-5,14,.,TRBV29-1,once,TGCAGCGTTTCGTCCCTAAACGGAGACCAGCCCCAGCATTTT,CSVSSLNGDQPQHF
TRBJ1-6,14,.,TRBV18,.,TGTGCCAGCTCACCGGTAGACTGGCGATCTCCCCTCCACTTT,CASSPVDWRSPLHF
TRBJ2-3,15,TRBD2,TRBV5-1,.,TGCGCCAGCAGCCCAGCCAGCGGGGGCACAGATACGCAGTATTTT,CASSPASGGTDTQYF
TRBJ1-2,15,.,TRBV19,.,TGTGCCAGCCCGCCTGTCCCAGGGCACGACTATGGCTACACCTTC,CASPPVPGHDYGYTF
TRBJ2-7,13,.,TRBV6-5,.,TGTGCCAGCACCATAGCGAGAGGGAGCGAGCAGTACTTC,CASTIARGSEQYF
TRBJ2-1,18,TRBD1,TRBV15,.,TGTGCCACCAGCAGAGATCCAACGACAGGGTTTTTTGTCAATGAGCAGTTCTTC,CATSRDPTTGFFVNEQFF
TRBJ2-1,18,TRBD2,TRBV7-2,once,TGTGCCAGCAGCTCGACTAGCGGGTTAATCAAACCCTACAATGAGCAGTTCTTC,CASSSTSGLIKPYNEQFF
TRBJ2-5,11,.,TRBV11-2,.,TGTGCCAGCGGCGGGGTAGAGACCCAGTACTTC,CASGGVETQYF
TRBJ2-3,15,.,TRBV5-1,.,TGCGCCAGCAGCTTGCAAGCGGGTGAAACAGATACGCAGTATTTT,CASSLQAGETDTQYF
TRBJ1-2,14,.,TRBV28,.,TGTGCCAGCAGTTTAAGAGGCATTAACTATGGCTACACCTTC,CASSLRGINYGYTF
TRBJ2-1,17,.,TRBV6-2/TRBV6-3,.,TGTGCCAGCAGTTACTCGGAGACTAGTCCCTCTTACAATGAGCAGTTCTTC,CASSYSETSPSYNEQFF
TRBJ2-7,15,TRBD2,TRBV7-2,.,TGTGCCAGCAGCTCTGCTCTCGGGGGGATCTACGAGCAGTACTTC,CASSSALGGIYEQYF
TRBJ2-6,21,TRBD1,TRBV4-3,.,TGCGCCAGCAGCCAAGACATCCGGGGACAGGTGAAGCACTCTGGGGCCAACGTCCTGACTTTC,CASSQDIRGQVKHSGANVLTF
TRBJ2-5,16,.,TRBV19,once,TGTGCCAGTAACCAACCGGGACAAACACTCCAAGAGACCCAGTACTTC,CASNQPGQTLQETQYF
TRBJ1-1,14,.,TRBV29-1,once,TGCAGCGTTGAAGCTTTAAGAGGTAACACTGAAGCTTTCTTT,CSVEALRGNTEAFF
TRBJ2-7,13,.,TRBV4-2,many,TGTGCCAGCAGCCAAAACCTGGAGCTCGAGCAGTACTTC,CASSQNLELEQYF
TRBJ2-7,13,.,TRBV18,.,TGTGCCAGCTCACCCGGGACTTCCCACGAGCAGTACTTC,CASSPGTSHEQYF
TRBJ2-3,15,.,TRBV3-1/TRBV3-2,.,TGTGCCAGCAGCCTCGACCGGGTTCCCACGAATACGCAGTATTTT,CASSLDRVPTNTQYF
TRBJ2-7,15,TRBD2,TRBV5-1,.,TGCGCCAGCAGCTTGGGGGGACTAGCTCCCTACGAGCAGTACTTC,CASSLGGLAPYEQYF
TRBJ2-4,14,TRBD1,TRBV6-2/TRBV6-3,.,TGTGCCAGCAGCTGGGACAGGGGAAACGACATTCAGTACTTC,CASSWDRGNDIQYF
TRBJ1-4,16,.,TRBV7-6,.,TGTGCCAGCAGCCTCTTACCGGGGGCAACTAATGAAAAACTGTTTTTT,CASSLLPGATNEKLFF
TRBJ2-3,14,.,TRBV18,.,TGTGCCAGCATACAGGTGCTTAGCACAGATACGCAGTATTTT,CASIQVLSTDTQYF
TRBJ2-3,20,.,TRBV28,.,TGTGCCAGCAGTACGCGGACAGGGGGTTGGCTAGCGGGAGCTACAGATACGCAGTATTTT,CASSTRTGGWLAGATDTQYF
TRBJ2-5,12,.,TRBV6-2/TRBV6-3,.,TGTGCCAGCAGTTACTCGAGGGAGACCCAGTACTTC,CASSYSRETQYF
TRBJ1-2,14,.,TRBV7-2,.,TGTGCCAGCAGCTCCTCTCGACAGCACTATGGCTACACCTTC,CASSSSRQHYGYTF
TRBJ1-5,12,.,TRBV15,.,TGTGCCACCAGCAGAGATAACAGCCCCAGCACCTTT,CATSRDNSPSTF
TRBJ2-2,14,.,TRBV7-2,few,TGTGCCAGCAGCCAGCTTATGGGAGCCGGGGAGCTGTTTTTT,CASSQLMGAGELFF
TRBJ2-7,16,TRBD1,TRBV3-1/TRBV3-2,.,TGTGCCAGCAGTCCTAAAACGGGACAGGGGACGGGGGAGCAGTACTTC,CASSPKTGQGTGEQYF
TRBJ1-1,15,TRBD1,TRBV7-2,.,TGTGCCAGCAGCGCGACAGGGGGCGCGGGCACTGAAGCTTTCTTT,CASSATGGAGTEAFF
TRBJ2-5,17,TRBD1,TRBV7-2,.,TGTGCCAGCAGCTTAGCCGCCGGACAGGGGATAGGAGAGACCCAGTACTTC,CASSLAAGQGIGETQYF
TRBJ1-4,16,TRBD1,TRBV2,once,TGTGCCAGCAGTGAAGGACAGGGGGTACGAAGTGAAAAACTGTTTTTT,CASSEGQGVRSEKLFF
TRBJ2-5,17,TRBD1,TRBV28,.,TGTGCCAGCAGTCCGGGACAGGGGGTTAGGTTTGAAGAGACCCAGTACTTC,CASSPGQGVRFEETQYF
TRBJ1-5,13,.,TRBV24-1,.,TGTGCCACCAGCCGGAGGGATAGCCAGCCCCAGCATTTT,CATSRRDSQPQHF
TRBJ1-4,15,TRBD1,TRBV5-8,.,TGTGCCAGCAGCTCGGGGACAGGGGGAAGTGAAAAACTGTTTTTT,CASSSGTGGSEKLFF
TRBJ2-7,16,TRBD2,TRBV6-2/TRBV6-3,.,TGTGCCAGCAGTTACCCGGGGACTAGCGGAAACTACGAGCAGTACTTC,CASSYPGTSGNYEQYF
TRBJ1-5,19,TRBD1,TRBV28,.,TGTGCCACCAGTTTGGGAGCAGGGACAGGCCGTTATAGCAATCAGCCCCAGCATTTT,CATSLGAGTGRYSNQPQHF
TRBJ1-4,19,.,TRBV21-1,.,TGTGCCAGCAGCAGTGGCCTAACAGGGGGCGCCGGGCTTGATGAAAAACTGTTTTTT,CASSSGLTGGAGLDEKLFF
TRBJ1-5,13,.,TRBV3-1/TRBV3-2,.,TGTGCCAGCAGCCACCAGAGCAATCAGCCCCAGCATTTT,CASSHQSNQPQHF
TRBJ1-6,15,.,TRBV14,once,TGTGCCAGCAGCCAAAGGACGGGATCTAATTCACCCCTCCACTTT,CASSQRTGSNSPLHF